This T cell receptor beta chain was identified in a study of blood T cell repertoires in COVID-19. Study information: Italy, Spain and the United States were the sources of the convalescent and acute COVID-19 samples. T cells, B-cell-depleted T cells, or PBMCs provided the cDNA or gDNA that served as material.

The CDR3 contains 14 residues. V was shortened by 2 bases and J by 7 bases, with 12 bases between the two germline ends. Germline V gene data show CDR1 as MNHEY and CDR2 as SVGEGT. Authors' analysis steps: Using reference gene primer amplification, nucleated cell counts were estimated. Method: immunoSEQ multiplex PCR; TCRdb's copy keeps in-frame clones and lacks some. V and J calls plus clone size are reproduced from that table; the DNA served to infer D and trimming. The sample lists about 260,000 clones, around nine tenths occurring once. The sequence derives from a man in his forties who had recovered from COVID-19. Sequenced input: peripheral blood. The genes are TRBV6-2 or TRBV6-3 and TRBJ1-5; a possible D gene is TRBD1 (5 bases). CDR3 nucleotide sequence: TGTGCCAGCAGTTACGGAGGGGTAGGGCAGCCCCAGCATTTT. This encodes CASSYGGVGQPQHF.